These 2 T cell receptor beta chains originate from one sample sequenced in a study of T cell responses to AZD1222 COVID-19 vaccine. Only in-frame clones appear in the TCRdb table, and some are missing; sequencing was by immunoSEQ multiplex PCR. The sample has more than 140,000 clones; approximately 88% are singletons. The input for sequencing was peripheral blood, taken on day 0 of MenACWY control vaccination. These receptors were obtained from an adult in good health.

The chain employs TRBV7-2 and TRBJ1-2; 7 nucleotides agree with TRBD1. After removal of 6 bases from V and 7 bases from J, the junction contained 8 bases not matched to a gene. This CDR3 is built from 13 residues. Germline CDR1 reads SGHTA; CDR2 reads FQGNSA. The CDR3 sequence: CASSLRAGGGYTF. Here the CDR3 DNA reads TGTGCCAGCAGTCTGAGGGCAGGGGGTGGCTACACCTTC. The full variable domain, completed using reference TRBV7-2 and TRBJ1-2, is GAGVSQSPSNKVTEKGKDVELRCDPISGHTALYWYRQSLGQGLEFLIYFQGNSAPDKSGLPSDRFSAERTGGSVSTLTIQRTQQEDSAVYLCASSLRAGGGYTFGSGTRLTVV.

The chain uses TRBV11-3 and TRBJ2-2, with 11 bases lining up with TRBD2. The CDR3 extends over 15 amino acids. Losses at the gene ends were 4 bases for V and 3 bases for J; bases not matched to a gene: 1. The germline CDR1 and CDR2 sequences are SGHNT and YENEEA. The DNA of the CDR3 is TGTGCCAGCAGCTCGACTAGCGGGGACACCGGGGAGCTGTTTTTT. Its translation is CASSSTSGDTGELFF. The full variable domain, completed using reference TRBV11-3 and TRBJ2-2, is EAGVVQSPRYKIIEKKQPVAFWCNPISGHNTLYWYLQNLGQGPELLIRYENEEAVDDSQLPKDRFSAERLKGVDSTLKIQPAELGDSAVYLCASSSTSGDTGELFFGEGSRLTVL.